A selection of T cell receptor beta chains follows, all from one sample in a study of cytomegalovirus exposure and HLA in healthy donors. TCRdb keeps only in-frame clones here, not all; method: immunoSEQ multiplex PCR. Of some 130,000 clones in the sample, approximately 89% were seen once. The sequenced sample was PBMCs. Receptors were obtained from a young woman in good health and CMV-seronegative. The CDR3 runs from the conserved cysteine through the conserved F or W. The D gene is left open where the match is weak. Where a row states a size, it is once, few, many or the class of an expanded clone; other rows omit it.

j_gene	v_gene	d_gene	abundance	CDR3aa	CDR3nt
TRBJ2-2	TRBV4-1	-	-	CASSQGRVLRGTGELFF	TGCGCCAGCAGCCAAGGACGGGTATTACGAGGCACCGGGGAGCTGTTTTTT
TRBJ1-1	TRBV14	-	-	CASSQEPYMNTEAFF	TGTGCCAGCAGCCAAGAGCCGTACATGAACACTGAAGCTTTCTTT
TRBJ1-4	TRBV6-1	TRBD1	-	CASKAAGGEKEKLFF	TGTGCCAGCAAAGCTGCAGGGGGCGAAAAGGAAAAACTGTTTTTT
TRBJ1-1	TRBV7-9	-	-	CASSSPWGEAFF	TGTGCCAGCAGCTCCCCATGGGGCGAAGCTTTCTTT
TRBJ2-7	TRBV5-1	-	-	CASSLALTASYEQYF	TGCGCCAGCAGCTTGGCCTTGACAGCCTCCTACGAGCAGTACTTC
TRBJ1-4	TRBV27	TRBD1	once	CASSLGLTGGSWTEKLFF	TGTGCCAGCAGTTTAGGGTTGACAGGGGGGAGTTGGACTGAAAAACTGTTTTTT
TRBJ1-2	TRBV7-9	-	once	CASSLSLSGYTF	TGTGCCAGCAGCTTGAGCTTGAGTGGCTACACCTTC
TRBJ1-2	TRBV19	-	-	CASSADIYGYTF	TGTGCCAGTAGTGCAGATATATATGGCTACACCTTC
TRBJ1-2	TRBV19	-	few	CASSIGSVRAPGNYGYTF	TGTGCCAGTAGTATAGGAAGTGTGAGGGCGCCGGGCAACTATGGCTACACCTTC
TRBJ2-5	TRBV5-1	TRBD2	-	CASSFTGGPLETQYF	TGCGCCAGCAGCTTTACGGGGGGGCCCCTCGAGACCCAGTACTTC
TRBJ1-2	TRBV6-6	TRBD1	-	CASSPGQGERYTF	TGTGCCAGCAGTCCGGGACAGGGAGAGCGCTACACCTTC
TRBJ2-4	TRBV19	TRBD1	few	CASSTDRGNIQYF	TGTGCCAGTAGTACGGACAGGGGAAACATTCAGTACTTC
TRBJ1-2	TRBV28	-	-	CASTHSTGIGFGYTF	TGTGCCAGCACACATTCGACAGGCATTGGGTTCGGCTACACCTTC
TRBJ2-2	TRBV7-9	-	-	CASSNPVYDGELFF	TGTGCCAGCAGCAACCCGGTTTACGACGGGGAGCTGTTTTTT
TRBJ2-5	TRBV5-4	TRBD1	-	CASSQDQGAGETQYF	TGTGCCAGCAGCCAAGACCAGGGGGCAGGAGAGACCCAGTACTTC
TRBJ2-7	TRBV16	-	-	CASSQLGGPSYEQYF	TGTGCCAGCAGCCAATTAGGCGGCCCCTCCTACGAGCAGTACTTC
TRBJ2-5	TRBV5-5	-	-	CASSLDAGETQYF	TGTGCCAGCAGCTTGGATGCCGGGGAGACCCAGTACTTC
TRBJ2-5	TRBV5-1	-	-	CASTTALAGRETQYF	TGCGCCAGCACCACAGCCCTGGCAGGGAGGGAGACCCAGTACTTC
TRBJ2-5	TRBV2	TRBD1	-	CASRNRDRGETQYF	TGTGCCAGCAGGAACAGGGACAGGGGGGAGACCCAGTACTTC
TRBJ1-3	TRBV6-1	TRBD1	-	CASSNRGGGNTIYF	TGTGCCAGCAGTAACAGGGGTGGGGGAAACACCATATATTTT